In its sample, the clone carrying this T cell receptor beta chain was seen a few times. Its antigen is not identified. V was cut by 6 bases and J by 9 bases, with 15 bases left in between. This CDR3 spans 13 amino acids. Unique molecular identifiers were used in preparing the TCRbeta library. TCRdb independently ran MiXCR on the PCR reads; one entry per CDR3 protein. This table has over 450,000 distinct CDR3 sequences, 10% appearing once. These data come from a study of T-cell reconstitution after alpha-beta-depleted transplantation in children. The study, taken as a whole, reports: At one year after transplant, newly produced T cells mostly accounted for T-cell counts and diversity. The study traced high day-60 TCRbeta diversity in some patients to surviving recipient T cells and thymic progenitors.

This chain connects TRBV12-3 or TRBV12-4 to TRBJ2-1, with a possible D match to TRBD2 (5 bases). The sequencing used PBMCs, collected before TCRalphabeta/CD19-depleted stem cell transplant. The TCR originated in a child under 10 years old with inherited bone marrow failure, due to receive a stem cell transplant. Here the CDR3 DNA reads TGTGCCAGCAGCCTACTAGTTATGGGTGAGCAGTTCTTC. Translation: CASSLLVMGEQFF.